Listed here are 27 T cell receptor beta chains from one sample, sequenced in a study of blood T cell repertoires in COVID-19. Profiled with immunoSEQ multiplex PCR; TCRdb holds only in-frame clones, not every one. The top ten hold 44% of the sample, which has 30,000 to 35,000 clones, around 87% seen once. Material for sequencing was peripheral blood. The receptors originated from a human donor in a cohort sampled during active COVID-19.

The rearrangement joins TRBV7-2 to TRBJ1-3; TRBD1 might be the D (6 bases). CDR1 is SGHTA and CDR2 is FQGNSA in the germline V gene. This CDR3 spans 16 amino acids. The germline V and J ends were trimmed by 1 base and 0 bases, with 10 bases remaining between them. The CDR3 is CASSLVWTASGNTIYF. As DNA, the CDR3 is TGTGCCAGCAGCTTAGTCTGGACAGCCTCTGGAAACACCATATATTTT.

V gene TRBV19 combines with J gene TRBJ2-3; 7 nucleotides match TRBD1. This CDR3 contains 15 residues. The trim removed 4 bases at V and 2 bases at J, leaving 6 bases unmatched. The germline CDR1 and CDR2 sequences are LNHDA and SQIVND (reference sequence). This CDR3 is CASSTSGQATDTQYF. In DNA, the CDR3 is TGTGCCAGTAGTACCTCTGGACAGGCCACAGATACGCAGTATTTT. Supplemented by reference TRBV19 and TRBJ2-3, the full variable domain reads DGGITQSPKYLFRKEGQNVTLSCEQNLNHDAMYWYRQDPGQGLRLIYYSQIVNDFQKGDIAEGYSVSREKKESFPLTVTSAQKNPTAFYLCASSTSGQATDTQYFGPGTRLTVL.

Only one count was recorded for this clone. The V gene is TRBV29-1, the J gene TRBJ2-3; the D is unclear. Trimming removed 3 bases from V and 0 bases from J, with 4 bases in between. Per the germline V gene, CDR1 is SQVTM and CDR2 is ANQGSEA. This CDR3 has 12 amino acids. CDR3 sequence reads: CSVDRSTDTQYF. Written as DNA, the CDR3 is TGCAGCGTTGACCGTAGCACAGATACGCAGTATTTT.

The chain combines TRBV19 with TRBJ2-3, with 14 bases that match TRBD2. The CDR3 is 21 amino acids. V lost 6 bases, J lost 2 bases, and 19 bases stayed unmatched. The V gene's germline CDR1 is LNHDA and CDR2 SQIVND (reference sequence). As DNA, the CDR3 is TGTGCCAGTAGGACCCTCCACCTAGGACTAGCGGGGGGACATCTCACAGATACGCAGTATTTT. As protein: CASRTLHLGLAGGHLTDTQYF.

The chain recombines TRBV4-3 with TRBJ2-2; the D gene is possibly TRBD2 (6 bases). CDR1 and CDR2 (germline): LGHNA, YSLEER. The V and J ends lost 1 base and 0 bases respectively, with 6 bases between them. This CDR3 comprises 15 residues. The CDR3 here is CASSQGGANTGELFF. CDR3 bases: TGCGCCAGCAGCCAAGGGGGGGCGAACACCGGGGAGCTGTTTTTT.

The chain carries TRBV5-1 and TRBJ2-1; TRBD2 aligns across 7 bases. There are 18 residues in the CDR3. V lost 6 bases to trimming and J lost 0 bases; unmatched junction nucleotides: 15. The V gene's germline CDR1 is SGHRS and CDR2 YFSETQ. CDR3 sequence reads: CASTSSGGVLTSYNEQFF. CDR3 DNA sequence: TGCGCCAGCACAAGTTCTGGGGGGGTCCTAACCTCCTACAATGAGCAGTTCTTC.

This sequence joins TRBV5-5 and TRBJ2-1; TRBD1 is a possible D gene (5 bases). The CDR3 is 16 amino acids. The V and J ends lost 2 bases and 8 bases respectively, with 20 bases between them. CDR1 SGHKS and CDR2 YYEKEE come from the germline V gene (reference sequence). CDR3 bases: TGTGCCAGCAGCTTAAGGACACACGTAGTCAGGGATGAGCAGTTCTTC. The encoded protein is CASSLRTHVVRDEQFF.

This chain links TRBV7-9 with TRBJ2-7, with TRBD1 identical over 9 bases. The germline CDR1 and CDR2 sequences are SEHNR and FQNEAQ (reference sequence). The CDR3 consists of 16 residues. The V gene end was trimmed by 5 bases and the J gene end by 5 bases; junction bases not matched to a gene: 13. The CDR3 reads CASSTGTGRWGDEQYF. The CDR3 DNA is TGTGCCAGCAGCACCGGGACAGGGCGTTGGGGCGACGAGCAGTACTTC.

The V and J genes are TRBV19 and TRBJ2-5, with TRBD1 identical over 8 bases. The CDR3 is 15 amino acids. V shed 3 bases and J 5 bases; nucleotides not matched to a gene: 8. The germline V gene encodes CDR1 LNHDA and CDR2 SQIVND (reference sequence). The CDR3 bases are TGTGCCAGTAGTATCGTGGACAGGGTCTTGGAGACCCAGTACTTC. This codes for CASSIVDRVLETQYF.

This sequence joins TRBV7-8 and TRBJ1-1; TRBD1 aligns across 9 bases. V lost 6 bases, J lost 4 bases, and 9 bases stayed unmatched. This CDR3 comprises 15 residues. Germline values: CDR1 SGHVS, CDR2 FQNEAQ. As DNA, the CDR3 is TGTGCCAGCAGACCCCCACAGGGGGCGAGCACTGAAGCTTTCTTT. Its protein is CASRPPQGASTEAFF.

This clone occurred once. The V gene is TRBV19, the J gene TRBJ1-2, with 7 bases aligning to TRBD1. The CDR3 runs 16 residues. Germline V gene data show CDR1 as LNHDA and CDR2 as SQIVND (reference sequence). V trimming: 5 bases; J trimming: 5 bases; junction bases outside the gene matches: 14. The CDR3 loop reads CASSPEEAGGLYGYTF. CDR3 sequence (DNA): TGTGCCAGTAGTCCCGAAGAGGCAGGGGGATTGTATGGCTACACCTTC.

Only one count was recorded for this clone. The chain uses TRBV19 and TRBJ2-5; 7 nucleotides match TRBD2. V shed 3 bases, J shed 5 bases, and the junction held 6 bases outside the gene matches. Germline CDR1 LNHDA, CDR2 SQIVND (reference sequence). The length of the CDR3 is 14 residues. The CDR3 here is CASSIGGIEETQYF. In DNA, the CDR3 is TGTGCCAGTAGTATCGGGGGGATTGAGGAGACCCAGTACTTC.

J is TRBJ2-1 and V is TRBV7-9; D might be TRBD1 (6 bases). CDR3 length equals 15 residues. V was cut by 4 bases and J by 3 bases, with 13 bases left in between. Germline assignment: CDR1 SEHNR and CDR2 FQNEAQ (reference sequence). Written as DNA, the CDR3 is TGTGCCAGCAGCTCTACAGGGTCAAGCTACAATGAGCAGTTCTTC. Its translation is CASSSTGSSYNEQFF.

The chain combines TRBV24-1 with TRBJ2-1; TRBD2 aligns across 10 bases. With 5 bases clipped from V and 2 bases from J, the junction kept 5 bases outside the gene matches. Germline assignment: CDR1 KGHDR and CDR2 SFDVKD. The CDR3 has 16 amino acids. The CDR3 coding sequence is TGTGCCACCAGTGGCGCTCTAGCGGGAGCCTACAATGAGCAGTTCTTC. It encodes CATSGALAGAYNEQFF.

The genes are TRBV19 and TRBJ1-1, with 8 bases fitting TRBD1. Looked up from germline, CDR1 is LNHDA and CDR2 is SQIVND (reference sequence). V lost 3 bases, J lost 6 bases, and 6 bases stayed unmatched. This CDR3 comprises 14 residues. CDR3 region: CASSIRQGASEAFF. CDR3 nucleotides: TGTGCCAGTAGTATCAGGCAGGGGGCCTCTGAAGCTTTCTTT.

V is TRBV11-2 and J is TRBJ1-2, with D possibly TRBD1 on 6 matching bases. Trimming took 6 bases from V and 0 from J, leaving 14 bases between them. Germline V gene data show CDR1 as SGHAT and CDR2 as FQNNGV. This CDR3 is built from 15 residues. The CDR3 loop reads CASRPPGVANYGYTF. CDR3 coding DNA: TGTGCCAGCAGACCCCCAGGGGTAGCTAACTATGGCTACACCTTC.

V and J are TRBV27 and TRBJ2-1; 7 bases line up with TRBD1. Germline V lookup: CDR1 MNHEY, CDR2 SMNVEV (reference sequence). The CDR3 length is 15 residues. The V segment lost 3 bases and the J segment 1 base; nucleotides outside the gene matches: 3. CDR3 sequence reads: CASSFMTGSYNEQFF. The CDR3 nucleotides are TGTGCCAGCAGTTTTATGACAGGGTCCTACAATGAGCAGTTCTTC.

The chain is built from TRBV4-1 and TRBJ2-7; possibly TRBD1 for D (6 bases). The CDR3 has 15 amino acids. Looked up from germline, CDR1 is MGHRA and CDR2 is YSYEKL. The V gene lost 0 bases and the J gene lost 4 bases, with 13 bases spanning the gap. The CDR3 region has the DNA TGCGCCAGCAGCCAAGATCCTGGGGGCTGGTACGAGCAGTACTTC. It encodes CASSQDPGGWYEQYF.

The V and J genes are TRBV9 and TRBJ1-1, with D possibly matching TRBD1 (6 bases). This CDR3 region has 13 residues. The V and J ends lost 4 bases and 1 base respectively, with 8 bases between them. The germline V gene encodes CDR1 SGDLS and CDR2 YYNGEE. As DNA, the CDR3 is TGTGCCAGCAGCATGACAGGGAACACTGAAGCTTTCTTT. This codes for CASSMTGNTEAFF.

The J gene is TRBJ2-7, the V gene TRBV5-1, with 7 bases fitting TRBD1. V trimming: 0 bases; J trimming: 5 bases; junction bases outside the gene matches: 11. The CDR3 runs 16 residues. From germline, CDR1 is SGHRS and CDR2 YFSETQ. CDR3 coding DNA: TGCGCCAGCAGCTTGGGAGACAGGGTCCTGTTTAACGAGCAGTACTTC. This translates into CASSLGDRVLFNEQYF.

The V gene is TRBV11-2, the J gene TRBJ1-5, with a weak D call TRBD1 (6 bases). Trimming cost V 5 bases and J 7 bases, with 12 bases left between them. Germline CDR1 reads SGHAT; CDR2 reads FQNNGV. The CDR3 totals 13 residues. In DNA, the CDR3 is TGTGCCAGCAGCCTTTTCCAGGGGCAGCCCCAGCATTTT. This gives the protein CASSLFQGQPQHF.

This chain joins TRBV2 and TRBJ1-3, with D possibly being TRBD1 (5 bases). V lost 4 bases and J lost 0, with 7 bases in between. This CDR3 is built from 14 residues. Germline lookup yields CDR1 SNHLY and CDR2 FYNNEI. The CDR3: CASSAGYSGNTIYF. Here the CDR3 DNA reads TGTGCCAGCAGTGCAGGGTACTCTGGAAACACCATATATTTT.

This clone was seen a single time. V and J are TRBV4-3 and TRBJ2-1; no reliable D call. This CDR3 is 13 amino acids long. Germline CDR1 is LGHNA and CDR2 is YSLEER. The V gene lost 0 bases and the J gene lost 3 bases, with 3 bases spanning the gap. This CDR3 is CASSQDSYNEQFF. As DNA, the CDR3 is TGCGCCAGCAGCCAAGACAGCTACAATGAGCAGTTCTTC.

The J gene is TRBJ2-1, the V gene TRBV6-6; weak D call: TRBD2 (5 bases). The V end lost 7 bases, the J end lost 12 bases, and 16 bases lay between the germline ends. This CDR3 is built from 12 residues. The germline gives CDR1 MNHNY, CDR2 SVGAGI (reference sequence). The CDR3 DNA reads as TGTGCCAGCAACCAAACACCAGGAGGGCAGTTCTTC. Translation: CASNQTPGGQFF.

The chain couples TRBV9 to TRBJ2-1; a weak D match, TRBD2 (6 bases). This CDR3 has 15 amino acids. The germline CDR1 and CDR2 sequences are SGDLS and YYNGEE. Trimming pared 0 bases from V and 1 base from J, leaving 8 bases between. The CDR3: CASSVGRASYNEQFF. CDR3 nucleotides: TGTGCCAGCAGCGTAGGGAGGGCTTCCTACAATGAGCAGTTCTTC.

This chain connects TRBV28 to TRBJ2-5, with no clear D. Trimming took 5 bases from V and 0 from J, leaving 13 bases between them. In germline, CDR1 is MDHEN, CDR2 SYDVKM. The CDR3 contains 15 residues. The CDR3 spells CASSPSPVYQETQYF. The CDR3 region has the DNA TGTGCCAGCAGTCCTTCACCGGTGTACCAAGAGACCCAGTACTTC.

The rearrangement links TRBV5-8 to TRBJ1-2; D unclear. There are 14 residues in the CDR3. Trimming removed 0 bases from V and 4 bases from J, with 10 bases in between. The germline gives CDR1 SGHTS, CDR2 YDEGEE. CDR3 loop: CASSLVQDLYGYTF. CDR3 DNA sequence: TGTGCCAGCAGCTTGGTGCAGGATCTCTATGGCTACACCTTC.